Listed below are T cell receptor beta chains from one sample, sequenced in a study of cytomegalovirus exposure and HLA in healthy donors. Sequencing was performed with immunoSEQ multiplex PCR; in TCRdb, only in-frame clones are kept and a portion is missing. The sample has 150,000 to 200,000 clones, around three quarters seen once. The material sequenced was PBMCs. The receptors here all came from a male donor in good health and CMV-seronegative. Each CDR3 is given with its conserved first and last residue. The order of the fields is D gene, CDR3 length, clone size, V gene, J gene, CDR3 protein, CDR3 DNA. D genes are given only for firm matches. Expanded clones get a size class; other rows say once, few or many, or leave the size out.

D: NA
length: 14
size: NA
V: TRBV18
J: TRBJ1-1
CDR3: CASSPRGMGTEAFF
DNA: TGTGCCAGCTCACCAAGGGGAATGGGCACTGAAGCTTTCTTT

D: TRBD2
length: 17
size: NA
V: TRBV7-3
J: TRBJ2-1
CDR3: CASSLRGGGVSYNEQFF
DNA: TGTGCCAGCAGCTTACGCGGCGGGGGAGTATCCTACAATGAGCAGTTCTTC

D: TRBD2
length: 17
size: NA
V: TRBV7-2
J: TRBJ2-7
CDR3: CASSLVPPNTSGYEQYF
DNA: TGTGCCAGCAGCTTAGTCCCCCCGAACACTAGCGGCTACGAGCAGTACTTC

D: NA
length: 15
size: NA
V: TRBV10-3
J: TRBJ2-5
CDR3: CAIGQSPGGPETQYF
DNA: TGTGCCATCGGCCAGTCCCCCGGGGGGCCAGAGACCCAGTACTTC

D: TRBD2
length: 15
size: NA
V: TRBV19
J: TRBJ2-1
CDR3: CASSDLWGRANEQFF
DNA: TGTGCCAGTAGTGATCTCTGGGGGAGGGCTAATGAGCAGTTCTTC

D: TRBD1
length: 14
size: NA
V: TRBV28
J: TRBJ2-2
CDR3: CASRTTGVTGELFF
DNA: TGTGCCAGCAGAACGACAGGGGTCACCGGGGAGCTGTTTTTT

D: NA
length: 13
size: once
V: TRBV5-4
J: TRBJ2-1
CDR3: CASSGAADNEQFF
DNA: TGTGCCAGCAGCGGCGCTGCGGACAATGAGCAGTTCTTC

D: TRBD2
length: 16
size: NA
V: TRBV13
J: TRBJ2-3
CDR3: CASSPTLAGHTDTQYF
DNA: TGTGCCAGCAGCCCGACGCTAGCGGGGCACACAGATACGCAGTATTTT

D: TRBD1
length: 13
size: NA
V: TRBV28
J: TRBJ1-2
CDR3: CASSLWTGEGYTF
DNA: TGTGCCAGCAGTTTGTGGACAGGGGAAGGCTACACCTTC

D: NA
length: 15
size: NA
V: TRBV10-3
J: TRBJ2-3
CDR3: CASGVGVGGTDTQYF
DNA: TGTGCCAGCGGGGTGGGGGTCGGCGGCACAGATACGCAGTATTTT

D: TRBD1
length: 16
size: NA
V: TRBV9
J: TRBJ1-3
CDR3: CASSAAMAGGADTIYF
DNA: TGTGCCAGCAGCGCCGCCATGGCAGGGGGAGCGGACACCATATATTTT

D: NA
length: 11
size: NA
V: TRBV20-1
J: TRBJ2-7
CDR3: CSVPDLYEQYF
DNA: TGCAGTGTTCCGGACTTGTACGAGCAGTACTTC

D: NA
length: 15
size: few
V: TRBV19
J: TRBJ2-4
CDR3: CASSPRSGAKNIQYF
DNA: TGTGCCAGTAGCCCCCGGAGCGGAGCCAAAAACATTCAGTACTTC

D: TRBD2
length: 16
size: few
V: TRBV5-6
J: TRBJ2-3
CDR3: CASSWGGTQYTDTQYF
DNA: TGTGCCAGCAGCTGGGGAGGGACCCAATACACAGATACGCAGTATTTT

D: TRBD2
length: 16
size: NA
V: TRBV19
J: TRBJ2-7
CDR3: CASSTIAGVAVYEQYF
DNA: TGTGCCAGTAGTACCATAGCGGGAGTCGCTGTCTACGAGCAGTACTTC

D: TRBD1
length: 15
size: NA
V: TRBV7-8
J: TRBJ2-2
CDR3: CASKGQGAEAGELFF
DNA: TGTGCCAGCAAGGGGCAGGGGGCGGAGGCCGGGGAGCTGTTTTTT

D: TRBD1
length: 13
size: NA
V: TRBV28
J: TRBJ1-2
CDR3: CASRLDRDRGYTF
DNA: TGTGCCAGCCGACTCGACAGGGATCGTGGCTACACCTTC

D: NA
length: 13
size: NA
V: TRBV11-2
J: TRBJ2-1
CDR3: CASSKVVDNEQFF
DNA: TGTGCCAGCAGCAAAGTAGTCGACAATGAGCAGTTCTTC

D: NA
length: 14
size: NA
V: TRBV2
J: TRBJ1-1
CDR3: CASSGYRKYTEAFF
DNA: TGTGCCAGCAGTGGGTACAGGAAATACACTGAAGCTTTCTTT

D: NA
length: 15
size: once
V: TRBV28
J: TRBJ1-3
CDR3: CASSLNVGAGNTIYF
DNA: TGTGCCAGCAGTCTGAACGTCGGGGCTGGAAACACCATATATTTT

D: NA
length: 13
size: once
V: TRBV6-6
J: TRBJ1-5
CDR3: CASRRTASQPQHF
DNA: TGTGCCAGCAGGAGGACAGCAAGTCAGCCCCAGCATTTT

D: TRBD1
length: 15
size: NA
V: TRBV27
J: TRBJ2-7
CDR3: CASSGRDRGVIEQYF
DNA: TGTGCCAGCAGTGGACGGGACAGGGGTGTTATCGAGCAGTACTTC

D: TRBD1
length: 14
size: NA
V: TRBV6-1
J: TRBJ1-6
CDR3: CASILTGYNSPLHF
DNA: TGTGCCAGCATACTGACAGGGTATAATTCACCCCTCCACTTT

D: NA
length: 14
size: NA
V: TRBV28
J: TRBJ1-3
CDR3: CASSTTGRGNTIYF
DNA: TGTGCCAGCAGTACCACAGGGAGAGGAAACACCATATATTTT

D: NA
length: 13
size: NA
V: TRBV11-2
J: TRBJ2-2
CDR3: CASSFYSTGELFF
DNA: TGTGCCAGCAGCTTTTACAGCACCGGGGAGCTGTTTTTT

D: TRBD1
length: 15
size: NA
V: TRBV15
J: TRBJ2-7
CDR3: CATSSEPGTGDEQYF
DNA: TGTGCCACCAGCAGTGAACCCGGGACAGGGGACGAGCAGTACTTC

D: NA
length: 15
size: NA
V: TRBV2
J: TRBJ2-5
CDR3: CASSGGLYYQETQYF
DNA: TGTGCCAGCAGTGGGGGCCTCTACTACCAAGAGACCCAGTACTTC

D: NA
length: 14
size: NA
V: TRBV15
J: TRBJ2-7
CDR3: CATSFQAGRYEQYF
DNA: TGTGCCACCAGCTTCCAAGCGGGTAGATACGAGCAGTACTTC

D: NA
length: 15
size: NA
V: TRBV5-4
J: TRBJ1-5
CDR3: CASSLFGMGNQPQHF
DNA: TGTGCCAGCAGCTTGTTCGGGATGGGCAATCAGCCCCAGCATTTT

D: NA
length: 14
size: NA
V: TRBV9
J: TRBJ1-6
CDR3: CASSVAGGESPLHF
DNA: TGTGCCAGCAGCGTAGCGGGGGGGGAATCACCCCTCCACTTT

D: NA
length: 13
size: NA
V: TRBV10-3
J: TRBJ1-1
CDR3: CAIRGQLNTEAFF
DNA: TGTGCCATCAGGGGACAACTGAACACTGAAGCTTTCTTT

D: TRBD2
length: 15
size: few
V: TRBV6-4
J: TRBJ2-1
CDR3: CASSELAGGPNEQFF
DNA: TGTGCCAGCAGTGAACTAGCGGGAGGGCCCAATGAGCAGTTCTTC

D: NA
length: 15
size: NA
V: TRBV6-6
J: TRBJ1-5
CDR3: CASSRDFPSNQPQHF
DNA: TGTGCCAGCAGTCGAGACTTCCCTAGCAATCAGCCCCAGCATTTT

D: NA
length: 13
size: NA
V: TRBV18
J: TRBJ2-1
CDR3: CASSLALYNEQFF
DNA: TGTGCCAGCTCCCTAGCGTTGTACAATGAGCAGTTCTTC

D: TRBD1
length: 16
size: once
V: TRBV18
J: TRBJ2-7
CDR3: CASSPPKRDSSYEQYF
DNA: TGTGCCAGCTCACCACCGAAGAGGGACAGCTCCTACGAGCAGTACTTC

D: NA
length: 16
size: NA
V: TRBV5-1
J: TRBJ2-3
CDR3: CASSAGAGDYTDTQYF
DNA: TGCGCCAGCAGCGCCGGGGCAGGGGACTACACAGATACGCAGTATTTT

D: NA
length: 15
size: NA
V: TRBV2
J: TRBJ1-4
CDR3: CASSGGGSDNEKLFF
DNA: TGTGCCAGCAGTGGGGGAGGGTCCGATAATGAAAAACTGTTTTTT

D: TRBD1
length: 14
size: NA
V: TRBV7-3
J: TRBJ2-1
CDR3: CASSLTTGINEQFF
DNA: TGTGCCAGCAGCTTAACGACAGGGATCAATGAGCAGTTCTTC

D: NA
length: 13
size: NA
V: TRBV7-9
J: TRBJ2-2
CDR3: CASSLGQHGELFF
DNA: TGTGCCAGCAGCTTAGGTCAACACGGGGAGCTGTTTTTT

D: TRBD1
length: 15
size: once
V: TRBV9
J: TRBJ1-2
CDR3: CASSVGGTANYGYTF
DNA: TGTGCCAGCAGCGTAGGCGGGACAGCAAACTATGGCTACACCTTC

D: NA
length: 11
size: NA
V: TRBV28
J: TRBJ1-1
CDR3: CASSLRTEAFF
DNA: TGTGCCAGCAGTTTGCGAACTGAAGCTTTCTTT

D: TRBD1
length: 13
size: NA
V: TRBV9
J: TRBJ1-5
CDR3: CASSVGTDQPQHF
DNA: TGTGCCAGCAGCGTCGGGACAGATCAGCCCCAGCATTTT

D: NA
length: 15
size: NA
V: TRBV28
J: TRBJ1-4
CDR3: CASSGGGATNEKLFF
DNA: TGTGCCAGCAGTGGGGGGGGAGCAACTAATGAAAAACTGTTTTTT

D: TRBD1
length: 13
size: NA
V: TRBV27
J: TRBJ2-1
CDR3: CASSPNRGSEQFF
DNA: TGTGCTAGCAGTCCTAACAGGGGTAGCGAGCAGTTCTTC

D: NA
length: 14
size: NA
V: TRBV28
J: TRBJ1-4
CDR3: CASSLGGVGEKLFF
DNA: TGTGCCAGCAGTTTAGGAGGGGTCGGTGAAAAACTGTTTTTT

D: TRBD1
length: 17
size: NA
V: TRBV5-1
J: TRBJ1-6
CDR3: CASSPRGSTGQYSPLHF
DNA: TGCGCCAGCAGCCCCCGTGGTTCGACAGGGCAGTACTCACCCCTCCACTTT

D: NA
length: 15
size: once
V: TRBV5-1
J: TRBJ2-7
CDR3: CASSFLTGGAYEQYF
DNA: TGCGCCAGCAGCTTTCTGACAGGAGGCGCCTACGAGCAGTACTTC

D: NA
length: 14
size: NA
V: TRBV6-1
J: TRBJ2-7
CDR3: CASSDNREPYEQYF
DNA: TGTGCCAGCAGTGACAACAGGGAGCCCTACGAGCAGTACTTC